These 20 T cell receptor beta chains originate from one sample sequenced in a study of blood T cell repertoires in COVID-19. Some clones are missing from TCRdb's copy, which holds only in-frame ones; the method was immunoSEQ multiplex PCR. The sample carries about 120,000 clones, approximately 87% recorded once. The sequenced sample was peripheral blood. The receptors originated from a man under 40 with acute or convalescent COVID-19.

This clone was observed a few times. The V call is TRBV29-1, the J call TRBJ1-2; possible D gene TRBD1, 6 bases. Trimming removed 7 bases from V and 3 bases from J, with 12 bases in between. CDR3 length: 12 amino acids. Looked up from germline, CDR1 is SQVTM and CDR2 is ANQGSEA. This CDR3 reads CSALQGYYGYTF. The CDR3, as DNA: TGCAGCGCCTTACAGGGCTACTATGGCTACACCTTC.

This clone was picked up a small number of times. In DNA, the CDR3 is TGTGCCAGCAGCACCGAACTAGCGGGGGGGGCGGATACGCAGTATTTT. It codes for CASSTELAGGADTQYF. This sequence joins TRBV11-2 and TRBJ2-3; the match to TRBD2 covers 13 bases. Germline loops: CDR1 SGHAT, CDR2 FQNNGV. V gave up 5 bases and J gave up 6 bases; unmatched junction bases: 8. The length of the CDR3 is 16 residues.

This sequence joins TRBV2 and TRBJ1-5; D remains ambiguous. Trimming shortened V by 2 bases and J by 5 bases, and 7 bases separated the two germline ends. The CDR3 spans 13 residues. The germline CDR1 and CDR2 sequences are SNHLY and FYNNEI. As DNA, the CDR3 is TGTGCCAGCAGTGAACGGGGTCATCAGCCCCAGCATTTT. It is translated as CASSERGHQPQHF.

The chain couples TRBV12-3 or TRBV12-4 to TRBJ2-7, with a possible D match to TRBD2 (5 bases). This CDR3 contains 12 residues. V was shortened by 5 bases and J by 4 bases, with 9 bases between the two germline ends. This CDR3 reads CASSPDYYEQYF. The CDR3 nucleotides are TGTGCCAGCAGTCCTGACTATTACGAGCAGTACTTC.

The V and J genes are TRBV3-1 (or the pseudogene TRBV3-2) and TRBJ2-7; D is perhaps TRBD2 (5 bases). The CDR3 spans 14 residues. V lost 0 bases and J lost 2, with 8 bases in between. CDR1 and CDR2 from the germline V gene are LGHDT and YNNKEL (reference sequence). DNA for the CDR3: TGTGCCAGCAGCCAAGAAGCAGCGGCCTACGAGCAGTACTTC. The encoded protein is CASSQEAAAYEQYF.

The chain couples TRBV5-1 to TRBJ2-1, with TRBD2 matching over 15 bases. Germline CDR1 reads SGHRS; CDR2 reads YFSETQ. The CDR3 is made up of 21 amino acids. Trimming cost V 4 bases and J 0 bases; bases outside gene matches: 14. CDR3 protein: CASSLGLAGGPARRSYNEQFF. In DNA, the CDR3 is TGCGCCAGCAGCCTGGGACTAGCGGGGGGCCCCGCAAGGCGCTCCTACAATGAGCAGTTCTTC.

The chain is built from TRBV7-4 and TRBJ1-4; tentative D call: TRBD1 (6 bases). From germline, CDR1 is SGHVT and CDR2 SQSDAQ. CDR3 length: 15 residues. Trimming cost V 2 bases and J 3 bases, with 10 bases left between them. CDR3 nucleotide sequence: TGTGCCAGCAGCTTACGACAGGTGTCTAATGAAAAACTGTTTTTT. This translates into CASSLRQVSNEKLFF.

V usage is TRBV6-5 and J usage is TRBJ2-2; a possible D gene is TRBD1 (5 bases). This CDR3 spans 13 amino acids. CDR1 and CDR2 from the germline V gene are MNHEY and SVGAGI. Trimming shortened V by 6 bases and J by 7 bases, and 12 bases separated the two germline ends. CDR3 amino acids: CASRPQGFGELFF. The CDR3 DNA follows: TGTGCCAGCAGACCGCAGGGTTTCGGGGAGCTGTTTTTT.

The V and J genes are TRBV4-3 and TRBJ2-7; 7 bases agree with TRBD2. V was pared by 0 bases and J by 1 base, with 3 bases of the junction left unmatched. The germline CDR1 and CDR2 sequences are LGHNA and YSLEER. The CDR3 has 15 amino acids. The CDR3 sequence is CASSQDTGGSYEQYF. The CDR3, as DNA: TGCGCCAGCAGCCAAGATACGGGGGGATCCTACGAGCAGTACTTC.

The CDR3 here is CASSNSRDYGYTF. CDR3 nucleotides: TGTGCCAGCAGCAACTCCAGGGACTATGGCTACACCTTC. The rearrangement uses TRBV28 and TRBJ1-2; possible D gene TRBD1, 5 bases. This CDR3 contains 13 residues. Trimming shortened V by 6 bases and J by 3 bases, and 11 bases separated the two germline ends. CDR1 is MDHEN and CDR2 is SYDVKM in the germline V gene.

V gene TRBV30 combines with J gene TRBJ2-1; D is perhaps TRBD2 (5 bases). Germline values: CDR1 GTSNPN, CDR2 SVGIG (reference sequence). The CDR3 covers 14 residues. V was trimmed by 5 bases and J by 0 bases, leaving 11 bases between them. CDR3 sequence reads: CAWGRVSSYNEQFF. For the CDR3, the DNA is TGTGCCTGGGGGCGGGTGAGCTCCTACAATGAGCAGTTCTTC.

The V call is TRBV19, the J call TRBJ1-6; 8 bases agree with TRBD1. The CDR3 is 16 residues long. The V segment lost 6 bases and the J segment 4 bases; nucleotides outside the gene matches: 8. The germline gives CDR1 LNHDA, CDR2 SQIVND (reference sequence). The CDR3 DNA reads as TGTGCCAGTAGACCGGGACAGGAGCTTTATAATTCACCCCTCCACTTT. Translated, it gives CASRPGQELYNSPLHF.

The sample holds one count of this clone. V is TRBV15 and J is TRBJ2-7, with D possibly being TRBD1 (6 bases). Germline CDR1 is LNHNV and CDR2 is YYDKDF (reference sequence). V shed 0 bases and J shed 9 bases, with 15 bases lying between them. The CDR3 contains 14 residues. This CDR3 reads CATSRDQMGAGQYV. In nucleotides, the CDR3 is TGTGCCACCAGCAGAGATCAGATGGGGGCGGGGCAGTACGTC.

This chain links TRBV11-3 with TRBJ2-5, with a tentative D call TRBD2 (5 bases). The CDR3 spans 14 residues. V lost 5 bases, J lost 4 bases, and 14 bases lay in between. In germline, CDR1 is SGHNT, CDR2 YENEEA. The CDR3 region is CASSAGIKGETQYF. The CDR3 nucleotides are TGTGCCAGCAGCGCCGGGATCAAAGGAGAGACCCAGTACTTC.

This clone has a single count. V usage is TRBV18 and J usage is TRBJ2-7; tentative D call: TRBD1 (5 bases). This CDR3 contains 14 residues. The germline CDR1 and CDR2 sequences are KGHSH and LQKENI. The V end was cut by 4 bases, the J end by 5 bases, with 15 bases between. The CDR3, as DNA: TGTGCCAGCTCACAATCCTTAGACAGAAACGAGCAGTACTTC. The encoded protein is CASSQSLDRNEQYF.

The rearrangement joins TRBV15 to TRBJ2-5; D might be TRBD1 (5 bases). V was pared by 1 base and J by 0 bases, with 9 bases between. The CDR3 contains 15 residues. Germline V gene lookup returns CDR1 LNHNV and CDR2 YYDKDF (reference sequence). The CDR3 protein is CATSRVGAHQETQYF. The DNA of the CDR3 is TGTGCCACCAGCAGAGTAGGGGCGCACCAAGAGACCCAGTACTTC.

The V call is TRBV6-1, the J call TRBJ1-1; D unresolved. The V end lost 2 bases, the J end lost 3 bases, and 4 bases lay between the germline ends. There are 12 residues in the CDR3. Germline V gene sequence: CDR1 MNHNS, CDR2 SASEGT. The CDR3, as DNA: TGTGCCAGCAGTGAACAGTACACTGAAGCTTTCTTT. It yields the protein CASSEQYTEAFF.

In this sample, this clone turned up once. CDR3 nucleotide sequence: TGTGCCAGCAGCTGGGGGGGGGCCGAAGAGACCCAGTACTTC. Protein sequence: CASSWGGAEETQYF. This sequence joins TRBV7-2 and TRBJ2-5; the D gene is possibly TRBD2 (7 bases). Germline values: CDR1 SGHTA, CDR2 FQGNSA. The CDR3 is made up of 14 amino acids. Trimming stripped 4 bases from V and 3 bases from J, with 12 bases between.

The chain recombines TRBV11-3 with TRBJ2-5, with 10 bases matching TRBD2. The V and J ends lost 1 base and 1 base, in that order; junction bases with no gene match: 3. Germline CDR1 and CDR2: SGHNT and YENEEA. The CDR3 has 16 amino acids. The CDR3 here is CASSLGGTSVQETQYF. The CDR3 nucleotides read TGTGCCAGCAGCTTAGGGGGGACTAGCGTCCAAGAGACCCAGTACTTC.

This sequence joins TRBV6-5 and TRBJ2-7; 7 nucleotides line up with TRBD1. The germline CDR1 and CDR2 sequences are MNHEY and SVGAGI. J lost 5 bases, V lost 6 bases, and 7 bases had no gene match. The CDR3 runs to 13 residues. CDR3 in amino acids: CASSPHRGNEQYF. The CDR3 nucleotides are TGTGCCAGCAGCCCCCACAGGGGCAACGAGCAGTACTTC.